A selection of T cell receptor beta chains follows, all from one sample in a study of cytomegalovirus exposure and HLA in healthy donors. Profiling relied on immunoSEQ multiplex PCR, and the TCRdb table lists in-frame clones only, not all of them. The sample has 100,000 to 150,000 clones, 60% to 85% seen once. Sequencing was done on a sample of PBMCs. These receptors were collected from a woman younger than 30 in good health and CMV-seronegative. Each CDR3 is given with its conserved first and last residue. The order of the fields is clone size, V gene, J gene, D gene, CDR3 DNA, CDR3 protein. D genes are given only for firm matches. The listing skips clone size in some rows; elsewhere it reads once, few, many or a size class.

few	TRBV2	TRBJ2-7	.	TGTGCCAGCAGGGTAGGGGGAAACTCCTACGAGCAGTACTTC	CASRVGGNSYEQYF
once	TRBV10-3	TRBJ2-1	TRBD2	TGTGCCATCAGTGAGCCCGGTAGCGGGAAGTCCTACAATGAGCAGTTCTTC	CAISEPGSGKSYNEQFF
.	TRBV28	TRBJ1-1	TRBD1	TGTGCCAGCAGTACCCCCGGGACAGCGACCAATGAAGCTTTCTTT	CASSTPGTATNEAFF
.	TRBV2	TRBJ1-1	.	TGTGCCAGCAGTGAAGAGGAGGGGCTACCAAGATCGAACACTGAAGCTTTCTTT	CASSEEEGLPRSNTEAFF
.	TRBV10-2	TRBJ2-3	TRBD1	TGCGCCAGCAGTCACACCGGGACAGGGGACACAGATACGCAGTATTTT	CASSHTGTGDTDTQYF
.	TRBV9	TRBJ2-7	.	TGTGCCAGCAGCGCGGGACTCTTTTCCTACGAGCAGTACTTC	CASSAGLFSYEQYF
.	TRBV19	TRBJ1-2	TRBD1	TGTGCCAGTAGTAAAGACAGGGGTGCTGATGGCTACACCTTC	CASSKDRGADGYTF
.	TRBV15	TRBJ1-2	.	TGTGCCACCAGCCACTTCGGGCAGGGGCAAGATGGCTACACCTTC	CATSHFGQGQDGYTF
.	TRBV15	TRBJ1-5	.	TGTGCCACCAGCAGAACCGGGTCGGGGTGGAGCAATCAGCCCCAGCATTTT	CATSRTGSGWSNQPQHF
.	TRBV5-4	TRBJ2-5	TRBD2	TGTGCCAGCAGCTTAGTGGGACTACCAACCCAAGAGACCCAGTACTTC	CASSLVGLPTQETQYF
.	TRBV5-1	TRBJ1-2	.	TGCGCCAGCAGCTTGGGATCGGAGGGCCACACCTTC	CASSLGSEGHTF
.	TRBV6-1	TRBJ2-5	.	TGTGCCAGCACTTTGTTGGGGGGAAAAGAGACCCAGTACTTC	CASTLLGGKETQYF
.	TRBV7-9	TRBJ2-7	.	TGTTCCAGCAGCTTAGGGGGATCAAGGACACACTACGAGCAGTACTTC	CSSSLGGSRTHYEQYF
.	TRBV5-1	TRBJ1-3	.	TGCGCCAGCAGCTCCGGCGGCGACGCTGGAAACACCATATATTTT	CASSSGGDAGNTIYF